This T cell receptor beta chain emerged from a study of shared clonotypes between healthy human individuals. The CDR3 length is 14 residues. In germline, CDR1 is SNHLY, CDR2 FYNNEI. The junction had 7 bases not matched to a gene; V was cut back by 5 bases and J by 5 bases. With respect to this clone: The target antigen is unknown.

Donors comprised healthy HIV-negative adults lacking recent acute infections or vaccinations. Every subset's genomic DNA went evenly onto several immunoSEQ plates. Sequenced by immunoSEQ multiplex PCR; TCRdb stores in-frame clones only, minus some. The profile shows approximately 640,000 clones, around 72% of them singletons. Overall study findings and caveats: Shared clonotypes across all four donors exceeded non-shared ones in generation probability. The diversity represented, both genetic and in exposure history, was limited by few donors.

The sequenced sample consisted of memory CD4+ T cells sorted from blood. The sample's subset: CD45RA-negative fraction. The sequence came from a woman aged 25 to 45 in good health. The chain is built from TRBV2 and TRBJ1-1; 8 bases agree with TRBD1. This CDR3 is CASSRTGRRTEAFF. In nucleotides, the CDR3 is TGTGCCAGCAGTCGGACAGGGAGGCGGACTGAAGCTTTCTTT.